Given below is one TCR beta chain in context. The entry originates in a study of blood T cell repertoires in COVID-19. Germline trimming cut 4 bases from V and 6 bases from J; bases unmatched to any gene: 9. CDR3 size: 15 residues. CDR1 is MNHEY and CDR2 is SMNVEV in the germline V gene (reference sequence). Produced via immunoSEQ multiplex PCR; TCRdb's table is partial and in-frame only. The data hold about 60,000 clones, with 75% to 90% observed a single time. The receptor's source is a man aged 25 to 40 with COVID-19, enrolled during active disease. The V and J genes are TRBV27 and TRBJ2-3, with TRBD2 matching over 8 bases. Sequenced material: peripheral blood. This chain's CDR3 is CASSSYGSGSDTQYF. The CDR3 bases are TGTGCCAGCAGTTCCTACGGAAGCGGGAGTGATACGCAGTATTTT.